The 29 T cell receptor beta chains reported below all come from one sample, sequenced in a study of T-cell memory formation after mild COVID-19. TCRdb fed the 5' RACE reads into MiXCR, producing one record per CDR3 protein. The sample has 250,000 to 300,000 distinct CDR3 sequences, around 16% seen once. The sequencing input was PBMCs or a T cell subset sorted from them (not recorded which). These receptors originate from a man aged 18 to 30 who had mild COVID-19 (a few samples of this study predate the infection). Cell type and time point are not known.

This clonotype occurred a few times. The V and J genes are TRBV18 and TRBJ2-3, with 7 bases aligning to TRBD2. There are 16 residues in the CDR3. V lost 3 bases to trimming and J lost 0 bases; unmatched junction nucleotides: 6. Germline CDR1 KGHSH, CDR2 LQKENI. CDR3 DNA: TGTGCCAGCTCACCTGGAGCGGGGAGGAGCACAGATACGCAGTATTTT. Its protein product is CASSPGAGRSTDTQYF.

This clonotype was recorded a few times. In nucleotides, the CDR3 is TGTGCCAGCAGCTTACGGCAGTATGGCTACACCTTC. Protein product: CASSLRQYGYTF. V gene TRBV7-9 combines with J gene TRBJ1-2; D remains ambiguous. CDR3 length equals 12 residues. Trimming took off 2 bases at V and 5 bases at J, with 6 bases between the two ends. CDR1 SEHNR and CDR2 FQNEAQ come from the germline V gene (reference sequence).

This clonotype was found once. This chain joins TRBV11-2 and TRBJ2-3; D might be TRBD2 (6 bases). Germline assignment: CDR1 SGHAT and CDR2 FQNNGV. V was pared by 4 bases and J by 2 bases, with 19 bases between. The CDR3 is 17 residues long. DNA for the CDR3: TGTGCCAGCAGCTCGGGGCGGGGCATCTCCTTCACAGATACGCAGTATTTT. Translating it yields CASSSGRGISFTDTQYF.

J is TRBJ1-5 and V is TRBV7-9, with D uncertain. Trimming removed 0 bases from V and 9 bases from J, with 12 bases in between. This CDR3 is 14 amino acids long. The germline CDR1 and CDR2 sequences are SEHNR and FQNEAQ (reference sequence). CDR3 residues: CASSLALRPLPQHF. DNA of the CDR3: TGTGCCAGCAGCTTAGCGCTCCGCCCTCTGCCCCAGCATTTT.

V usage is TRBV12-3 or TRBV12-4 and J usage is TRBJ2-7; possibly TRBD2 for D (7 bases). The CDR3 sequence is 14 residues long. The V gene lost 5 bases and the J gene lost 5 bases, with 16 bases spanning the gap. CDR3 region: CASSLRRGRNEQYF. The CDR3 bases are TGTGCCAGCAGTCTCAGGCGGGGGCGGAACGAGCAGTACTTC.

The V call is TRBV18, the J call TRBJ2-7; D may be TRBD2 (5 bases). The CDR3 has 13 residues. CDR1 KGHSH and CDR2 LQKENI come from the germline V gene. The V end was cut by 2 bases, the J end by 0 bases, with 5 bases between. The chain's CDR3 is CASSPSGSYEQYV. Here the CDR3 DNA reads TGTGCCAGCTCACCAAGCGGCTCCTACGAGCAGTACGTC.

The chain carries TRBV20-1 and TRBJ1-2; TRBD1 is a possible D gene (5 bases). V was trimmed by 6 bases and J by 8 bases, leaving 16 bases between them. Germline V gene data show CDR1 as DFQATT and CDR2 as SNEGSKA (reference sequence). This CDR3 contains 12 residues. Here the CDR3 DNA reads TGCAGTGCGTGGACACGAGGAGGGGGCTACACCTTC. Encoded protein: CSAWTRGGGYTF.

This clonotype has more than one count but fewer than ten. V is TRBV9 and J is TRBJ2-5; D unresolved. CDR1 and CDR2 from the germline V gene are SGDLS and YYNGEE. Trimming left V 0 bases short and J 1 base short, with 10 bases between. The CDR3 covers 15 residues. CDR3 DNA: TGTGCCAGCAGCGTAGCTGGGCAGACCCAAGAGACCCAGTACTTC. It is translated as CASSVAGQTQETQYF.

Here the CDR3 DNA reads TGTGCCAGCAGCTTAACGACAGGGGTCCGAAACTTCTATGGCTACACCTTC. Translated: CASSLTTGVRNFYGYTF. This rearrangement joins TRBV7-8 to TRBJ1-2; 8 bases are a match to TRBD1. Trimming took 2 bases from V and 4 from J; bases not matched to a gene: 12. The CDR3 is 17 amino acids. The V gene's germline CDR1 is SGHVS and CDR2 FQNEAQ. Using reference TRBV7-8 and TRBJ1-2 for the parts outside the CDR3, the full variable domain is GAGVSQSPRYKVAKRGQDVALRCDPISGHVSLFWYQQALGQGPEFLTYFQNEAQLDKSGLPSDRFFAERPEGSVSTLKIQRTQQEDSAVYLCASSLTTGVRNFYGYTFGSGTRLTVV.

V is TRBV11-2 and J is TRBJ1-2; 9 positions agree with TRBD1. Germline V gives CDR1 SGHAT, CDR2 FQNNGV. Trimming at V came to 5 bases and at J to 3 bases, leaving 4 bases not matched to a gene. The CDR3 is 14 residues long. CDR3 in DNA: TGTGCCAGCAGCAACAGGGGGCTTCACTATGGCTACACCTTC. Encoded protein: CASSNRGLHYGYTF.

CDR3: CASSESPDRGRV. The DNA of the CDR3 is TGTGCCAGCAGTGAAAGCCCCGACAGGGGAAGGGTC. The gene calls are TRBV2 and TRBJ2-7; TRBD1 matches at 8 bases. CDR3 length: 12 residues. CDR1 SNHLY and CDR2 FYNNEI come from the germline V gene.

The chain joins TRBV6-5 to TRBJ2-1, with D perhaps matching TRBD1 or TRBD2 (5 bases each). Looked up from germline, CDR1 is MNHEY and CDR2 is SVGAGI. This CDR3 is 15 amino acids long. V lost 4 bases and J lost 4, with 14 bases in between. CDR3 in amino acids: CASSSPWDQYNEQFF. CDR3 nucleotide sequence: TGTGCCAGCAGTTCCCCCTGGGACCAATACAATGAGCAGTTCTTC.

The genes are TRBV5-1 and TRBJ2-7; TRBD1 aligns across 12 bases. In germline, CDR1 is SGHRS, CDR2 YFSETQ. The junction had 6 bases not matched to a gene; V was cut back by 3 bases and J by 5 bases. The CDR3 length is 15 residues. The CDR3 loop is CASSSTGTGGDEQYF. Here the CDR3 DNA reads TGCGCCAGCAGCTCAACCGGGACAGGGGGCGACGAGCAGTACTTC.

This clonotype was counted ten times or more. This chain uses TRBV6-2 or TRBV6-3 with TRBJ2-3, with D unclear. Germline CDR1 reads MNHEY; CDR2 reads SVGEGT. The V gene lost 6 bases and the J gene lost 1 base, with 5 bases spanning the gap. The CDR3 has 12 residues. The CDR3 region has the DNA TGTGCCAGCAGGAAAGGCACAGATACGCAGTATTTT. This gives the protein CASRKGTDTQYF.

The rearrangement links TRBV7-3 to TRBJ2-5; D is perhaps TRBD1 (6 bases). The CDR3 is 13 residues long. Trimming stripped 5 bases from V and 4 bases from J, with 11 bases between. CDR1 SGHTA and CDR2 FQGTGA come from the germline V gene. This CDR3 reads CASSPRGAETQYF. For the CDR3, the DNA is TGTGCCAGCAGCCCCAGGGGCGCAGAGACCCAGTACTTC.

V gene TRBV7-9 combines with J gene TRBJ2-5; TRBD1 might be the D (5 bases). Germline V lookup: CDR1 SEHNR, CDR2 FQNEAQ (reference sequence). Trimming took off 5 bases at V and 9 bases at J, with 10 bases between the two ends. CDR3 length: 11 amino acids. CDR3 coding DNA: TGTGCCAGCAGCCAATTGACAGCCCAGTACTTC. Translated: CASSQLTAQYF.

This clonotype was found a few times. V usage is TRBV5-1 and J usage is TRBJ1-6; TRBD1 is a possible D gene (6 bases). Germline CDR1 SGHRS, CDR2 YFSETQ. CDR3 length equals 14 residues. V was cut by 4 bases and J by 10 bases, with 15 bases left in between. This chain's CDR3 is CASSVTGKESPLHF. For the CDR3, the DNA is TGCGCCAGCAGCGTCACAGGGAAGGAATCACCCCTCCACTTT.

The genes are TRBV9 and TRBJ1-6, with TRBD1 matching 9 bases. The CDR3 is 15 residues long. Looked up from germline, CDR1 is SGDLS and CDR2 is YYNGEE. J was trimmed by 10 bases and V by 4 bases; bases with no gene match: 9. CDR3 loop: CASSPEDRGASPLHF. In nucleotides, the CDR3 is TGTGCCAGCAGCCCCGAGGACAGGGGTGCGTCACCCCTCCACTTT. The whole variable domain, remainder taken from reference TRBV9 and TRBJ1-6, is DSGVTQTPKHLITATGQRVTLRCSPRSGDLSVYWYQQSLDQGLQFLIQYYNGEERAKGNILERFSAQQFPDLHSELNLSSLELGDSALYFCASSPEDRGASPLHFGNGTRLTVT.

This clonotype was observed a few times. V and J are TRBV5-4 and TRBJ2-7, with D hard to call. V dropped 0 bases and J dropped 3 bases, with 7 bases sitting between them. Germline V CDR1 and CDR2: SGHNT, YYREEE (reference sequence). The CDR3 runs 13 residues. The CDR3 spells CASSLDGIYEQYV. DNA of the CDR3: TGTGCCAGCAGCTTGGATGGCATCTACGAGCAGTACGTC.

This clonotype was observed a few times. The gene calls are TRBV3-1 and TRBJ1-2; D gene ambiguous. V was pared by 1 base and J by 8 bases, with 11 bases between. CDR3 length: 13 amino acids. CDR1 LGHDT and CDR2 YNNKEL come from the germline V gene (reference sequence). CDR3 nucleotide sequence: TGTGCCAGCAGCCAAGGGACCGGGAGCGGCTACACCTTC. It is translated as CASSQGTGSGYTF. Combining the CDR3 with reference TRBV3-1 and TRBJ1-2 gives the whole variable domain DTAVSQTPKYLVTQMGNDKSIKCEQNLGHDTMYWYKQDSKKFLKIMFSYNNKELIINETVPNRFSPKSPDKAHLNLHINSLELGDSAVYFCASSQGTGSGYTFGSGTRLTVV.

The CDR3 region is CASSIQQGPYGYTF. CDR3 sequence (DNA): TGTGCCAGCAGCATCCAACAGGGGCCCTATGGCTACACCTTC. The rearrangement uses TRBV7-2 and TRBJ1-2; TRBD1 agrees at 7 bases. This CDR3 contains 14 residues. Unmatched junction bases numbered 7, after V lost 5 bases and J lost 4 bases. The germline V gene has CDR1 SGHTA and CDR2 FQGNSA.

This clonotype was picked up many times. The chain has TRBV6-5 and TRBJ2-3; no definite D call. This CDR3 spans 14 amino acids. Germline V gene lookup returns CDR1 MNHEY and CDR2 SVGAGI. V lost 8 bases, J lost 4 bases, and 16 bases lay in between. In DNA, the CDR3 is TGTGCCAGCGGCGGCGCAACCTCGGCAGATACGCAGTATTTT. Protein: CASGGATSADTQYF.

The chain uses TRBV6-6 and TRBJ2-3, with TRBD2 identical over 7 bases. V was clipped by 2 bases and J by 3 bases; unmatched bases: 5. Germline CDR1 is MNHNY and CDR2 is SVGAGI (reference sequence). The CDR3 is made up of 15 amino acids. This CDR3 reads CASSYPGGGTDTQYF. The DNA for the CDR3 is TGTGCCAGCAGTTACCCCGGGGGAGGGACAGATACGCAGTATTTT.

The chain links TRBV15 to TRBJ2-2; unclear D gene. Germline V lookup: CDR1 LNHNV, CDR2 YYDKDF (reference sequence). This CDR3 spans 13 amino acids. V lost 0 bases to trimming and J lost 6 bases, with 5 bases between them. The CDR3 DNA reads as TGTGCCACCAGCAGAGATTTTTCCGGGGAGCTGTTTTTT. Amino acid sequence: CATSRDFSGELFF.

The chain recombines TRBV28 with TRBJ2-1, with 8 bases that match TRBD2. Germline values: CDR1 MDHEN, CDR2 SYDVKM. CDR3 length equals 17 residues. V shed 9 bases and J 0 bases; nucleotides not matched to a gene: 13. CDR3: CASPPGRGVRSYNEQFF. In nucleotides, the CDR3 is TGTGCCAGTCCGCCTGGGCGGGGGGTACGCTCCTACAATGAGCAGTTCTTC.

The CDR3 DNA reads TGTGCCAGCAGCTTAGAGAGACTAGCGGGTTACAATGAGCAGTTCTTC. This gives the protein CASSLERLAGYNEQFF. The V and J genes are TRBV7-6 and TRBJ2-1, with 10 bases fitting TRBD2. The CDR3 has 16 amino acids. CDR1 and CDR2 (germline): SGHVS, FNYEAQ. The trim removed 1 base at V and 4 bases at J, leaving 4 bases unmatched.

This clonotype has just a few counts. The chain recombines TRBV7-6 with TRBJ2-7; perhaps TRBD2 as D (7 bases). The CDR3 is made up of 15 amino acids. Between the trimmed V and J ends, which lost 1 base and 7 bases, there was a span of 17 bases. The germline V gene has CDR1 SGHVS and CDR2 FNYEAQ. In DNA, the CDR3 is TGTGCCAGCAGCTTAGGTTCCGGGGGGCCCACGGAGCAGTACTTC. The encoded protein is CASSLGSGGPTEQYF.

This clonotype appeared a few times. The rearrangement uses TRBV6-5 and TRBJ1-3; 11 nucleotides agree with TRBD1. V dropped 8 bases and J dropped 3; count of bases not matched to a gene: 6. CDR1 and CDR2 from the germline V gene are MNHEY and SVGAGI. CDR3 length equals 15 residues. This CDR3 is CASGTGGTFGNTIYF. The CDR3 coding sequence is TGTGCCAGCGGGACAGGGGGAACCTTTGGAAACACCATATATTTT.

The rearrangement links TRBV5-6 to TRBJ1-2, with 11 bases fitting TRBD1. From germline, CDR1 is SGHDT and CDR2 YYEEEE. V lost 4 bases to trimming and J lost 3 bases; unmatched junction nucleotides: 11. CDR3 length: 17 amino acids. Here the CDR3 DNA reads TGTGCCAGCAGCCTAGGACAGGGGGCCCTTACGGACTATGGCTACACCTTC. This encodes CASSLGQGALTDYGYTF.